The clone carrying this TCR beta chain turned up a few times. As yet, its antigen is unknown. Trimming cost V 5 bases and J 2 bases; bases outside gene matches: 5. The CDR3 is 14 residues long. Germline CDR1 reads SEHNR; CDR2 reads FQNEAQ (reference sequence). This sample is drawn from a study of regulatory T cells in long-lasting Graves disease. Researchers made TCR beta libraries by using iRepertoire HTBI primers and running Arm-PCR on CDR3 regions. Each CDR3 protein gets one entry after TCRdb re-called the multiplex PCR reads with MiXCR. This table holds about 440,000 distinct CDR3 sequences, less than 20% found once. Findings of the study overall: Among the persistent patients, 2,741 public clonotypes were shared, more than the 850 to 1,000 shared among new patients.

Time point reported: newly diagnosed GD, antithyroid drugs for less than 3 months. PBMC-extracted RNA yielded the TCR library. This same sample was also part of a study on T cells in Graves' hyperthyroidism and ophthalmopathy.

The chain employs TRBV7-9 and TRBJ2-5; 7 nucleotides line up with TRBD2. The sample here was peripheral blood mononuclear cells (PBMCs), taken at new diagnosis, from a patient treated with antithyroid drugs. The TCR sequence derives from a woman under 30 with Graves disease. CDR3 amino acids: CASSILAAQETQYF. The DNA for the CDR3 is TGTGCCAGCAGCATTCTAGCGGCTCAAGAGACCCAGTACTTC.